This T cell receptor beta chain derives from a study of blood T cell repertoires in COVID-19. Method: immunoSEQ multiplex PCR; TCRdb's copy keeps in-frame clones and lacks some. The sample lists fewer than 100,000 clones; 80% to 90% were seen once. This sequence originates from a human donor with acute or convalescent COVID-19. The donor label of this sample is uncertain. Sequencing was done on a sample of peripheral blood.

The CDR3 loop reads CASSHDWGRTDTQYF. CDR3 DNA sequence: TGTGCCAGCAGTCACGACTGGGGCCGCACAGATACGCAGTATTTT. This rearrangement joins TRBV7-3 to TRBJ2-3, with a weak D call TRBD1 (5 bases). Germline CDR1 reads SGHTA; CDR2 reads FQGTGA. The CDR3 has 15 amino acids. V lost 6 bases to trimming and J lost 1 base, with 14 bases between them.